This T cell receptor beta chain was retrieved from a study of blood T cell repertoires in COVID-19. Study summary: Spain, Italy and the United States supplied samples that represented acute and convalescent COVID-19.

Using immunoSEQ multiplex PCR, the repertoire was profiled, and TCRdb retains in-frame clones only, with some absent. The sample has more than 85,000 clones; about 85% are singletons. Specimen: peripheral blood. The source is a human donor in a cohort sampled during active COVID-19.

The DNA for the CDR3 is TGTGCCAGCAGTGGCAGAATCACAGGGACCTACGAGCAGTACTTC. Protein: CASSGRITGTYEQYF. This sequence joins TRBV28 and TRBJ2-7; tentative D call: TRBD1 (6 bases). V lost 5 bases and J lost 2, with 16 bases in between. Germline V gene lookup returns CDR1 MDHEN and CDR2 SYDVKM. The CDR3 spans 15 residues.